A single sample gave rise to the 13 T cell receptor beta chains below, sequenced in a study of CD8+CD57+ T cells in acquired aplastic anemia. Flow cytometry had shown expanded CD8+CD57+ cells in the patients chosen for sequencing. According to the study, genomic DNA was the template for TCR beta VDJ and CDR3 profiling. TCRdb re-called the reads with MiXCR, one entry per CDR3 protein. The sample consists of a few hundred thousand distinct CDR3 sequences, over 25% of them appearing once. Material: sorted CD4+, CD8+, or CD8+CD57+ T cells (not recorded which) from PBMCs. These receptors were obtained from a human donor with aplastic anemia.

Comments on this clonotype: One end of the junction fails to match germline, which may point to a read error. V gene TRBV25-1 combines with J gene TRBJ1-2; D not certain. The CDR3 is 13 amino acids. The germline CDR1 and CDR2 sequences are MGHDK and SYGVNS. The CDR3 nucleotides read TGTGCCAGCAGTAAGGGCAGCAACTATGGCTACGCCTTC. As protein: CASSKGSNYGYAF.

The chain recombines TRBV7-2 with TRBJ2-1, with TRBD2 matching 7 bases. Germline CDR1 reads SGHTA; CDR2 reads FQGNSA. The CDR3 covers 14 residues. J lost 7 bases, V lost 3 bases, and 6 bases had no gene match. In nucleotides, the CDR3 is TGTGCCAGCAGCTTCCAGCGGGATGTAAATGAGCAGTTCTTC. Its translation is CASSFQRDVNEQFF.

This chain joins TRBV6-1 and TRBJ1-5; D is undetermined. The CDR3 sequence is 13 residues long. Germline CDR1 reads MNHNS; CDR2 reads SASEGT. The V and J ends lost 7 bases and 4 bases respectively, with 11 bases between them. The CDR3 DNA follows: TGTGCCAGCACAAACAGTTTGAATCAGCCCCAGCATTTT. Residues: CASTNSLNQPQHF.

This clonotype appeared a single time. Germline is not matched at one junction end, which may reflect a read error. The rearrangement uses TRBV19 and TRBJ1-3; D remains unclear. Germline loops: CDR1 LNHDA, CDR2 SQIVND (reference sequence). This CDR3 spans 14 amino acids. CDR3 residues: CASIGQNSGNTMYF. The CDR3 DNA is TGTGCCAGTATTGGTCAGAACTCTGGAAACACCATGTATTTC.

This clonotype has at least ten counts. The CDR3 sequence: CASSTRGNYGYTF. CDR3 bases: TGTGCCAGCAGTACGAGAGGGAACTATGGCTACACCTTC. The rearrangement links TRBV12-3 or TRBV12-4 to TRBJ1-2; no reliable D call. CDR3 length equals 13 residues. Trimming left V 5 bases short and J 2 bases short, with 9 bases between.

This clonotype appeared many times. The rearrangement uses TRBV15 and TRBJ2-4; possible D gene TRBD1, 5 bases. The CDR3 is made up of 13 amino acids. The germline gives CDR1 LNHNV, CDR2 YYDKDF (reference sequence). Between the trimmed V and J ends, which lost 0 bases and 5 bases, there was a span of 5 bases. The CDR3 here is CATSRDRENIQYF. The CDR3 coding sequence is TGTGCCACCAGCAGAGACAGGGAAAACATTCAGTACTTC.

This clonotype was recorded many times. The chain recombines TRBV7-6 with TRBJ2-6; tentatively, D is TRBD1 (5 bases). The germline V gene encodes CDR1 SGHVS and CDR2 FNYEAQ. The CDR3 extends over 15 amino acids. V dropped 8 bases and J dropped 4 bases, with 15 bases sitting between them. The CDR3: CASWGLVDGANVLTF. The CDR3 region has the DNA TGTGCCAGCTGGGGCCTGGTGGACGGGGCCAACGTCCTGACTTTC.

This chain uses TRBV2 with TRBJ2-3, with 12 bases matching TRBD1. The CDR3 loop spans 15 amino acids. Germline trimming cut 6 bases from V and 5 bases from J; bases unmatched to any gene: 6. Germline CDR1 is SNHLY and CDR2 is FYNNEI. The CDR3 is CASRLGQGAKDTQYF. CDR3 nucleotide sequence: TGTGCCAGCAGATTGGGACAGGGGGCAAAAGATACGCAGTATTTT.

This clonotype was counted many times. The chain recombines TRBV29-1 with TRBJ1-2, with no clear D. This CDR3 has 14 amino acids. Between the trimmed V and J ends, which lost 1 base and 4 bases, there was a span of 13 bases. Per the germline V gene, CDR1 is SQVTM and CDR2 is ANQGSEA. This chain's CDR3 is CSVEAVEQSYGYTF. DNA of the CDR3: TGCAGCGTTGAAGCCGTGGAACAAAGCTATGGCTACACCTTC.

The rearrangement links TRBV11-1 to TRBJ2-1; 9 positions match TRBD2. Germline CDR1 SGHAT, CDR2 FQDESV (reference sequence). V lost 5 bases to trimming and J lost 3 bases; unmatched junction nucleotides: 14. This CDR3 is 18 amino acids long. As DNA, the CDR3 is TGTGCCAGCAGCCCCAGGACTAGCGACTACGTCTACTACAATGAGCAGTTCTTC. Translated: CASSPRTSDYVYYNEQFF.

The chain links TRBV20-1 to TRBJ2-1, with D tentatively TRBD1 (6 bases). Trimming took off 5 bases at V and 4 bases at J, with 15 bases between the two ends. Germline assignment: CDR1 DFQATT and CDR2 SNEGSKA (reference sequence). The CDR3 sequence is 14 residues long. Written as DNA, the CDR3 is TGCAGTGCTCACGGACAGAATGAGTACAATGAGCAGTTCTTC. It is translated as CSAHGQNEYNEQFF.

The chain's CDR3 is CASSPNPGGQETQYF. The CDR3 DNA follows: TGTGCCAGCAGCCCAAATCCAGGGGGCCAAGAGACCCAGTACTTC. The gene calls are TRBV7-2 and TRBJ2-5; 7 positions match TRBD1. This CDR3 spans 15 amino acids. Germline CDR1 SGHTA, CDR2 FQGNSA. The junction had 7 bases not matched to a gene; V was cut back by 5 bases and J by 1 base. The full variable domain, its missing parts supplied by reference TRBV7-2 and TRBJ2-5, is GAGVSQSPSNKVTEKGKDVELRCDPISGHTALYWYRQSLGQGLEFLIYFQGNSAPDKSGLPSDRFSAERTGGSVSTLTIQRTQQEDSAVYLCASSPNPGGQETQYFGPGTRLLVL.

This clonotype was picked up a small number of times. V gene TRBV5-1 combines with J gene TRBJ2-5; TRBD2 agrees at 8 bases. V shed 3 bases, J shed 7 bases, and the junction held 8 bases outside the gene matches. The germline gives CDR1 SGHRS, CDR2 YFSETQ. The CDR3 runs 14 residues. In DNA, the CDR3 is TGCGCCAGCAGCTCTGTGGCGGGAGGTGGGACCCAGTACTTC. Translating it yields CASSSVAGGGTQYF.